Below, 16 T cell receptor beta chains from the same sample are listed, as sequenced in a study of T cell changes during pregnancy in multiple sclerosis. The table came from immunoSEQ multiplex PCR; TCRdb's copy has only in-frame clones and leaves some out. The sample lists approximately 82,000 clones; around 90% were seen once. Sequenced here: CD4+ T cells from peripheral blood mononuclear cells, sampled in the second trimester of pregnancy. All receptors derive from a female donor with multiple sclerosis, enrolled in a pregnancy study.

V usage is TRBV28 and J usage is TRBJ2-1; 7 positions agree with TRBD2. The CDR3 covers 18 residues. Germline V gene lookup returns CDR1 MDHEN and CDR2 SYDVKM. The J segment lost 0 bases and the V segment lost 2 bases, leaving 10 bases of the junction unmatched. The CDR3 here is CASSLRIQRGSSYNEQFF. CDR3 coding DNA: TGTGCCAGCAGTTTAAGGATTCAGCGGGGAAGCTCCTACAATGAGCAGTTCTTC.

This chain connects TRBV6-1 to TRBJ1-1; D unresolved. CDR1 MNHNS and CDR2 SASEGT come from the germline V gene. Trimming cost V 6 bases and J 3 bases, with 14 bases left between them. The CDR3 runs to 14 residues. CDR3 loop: CASRREGYYTEAFF. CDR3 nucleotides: TGTGCCAGCAGGAGGGAGGGTTACTACACTGAAGCTTTCTTT.

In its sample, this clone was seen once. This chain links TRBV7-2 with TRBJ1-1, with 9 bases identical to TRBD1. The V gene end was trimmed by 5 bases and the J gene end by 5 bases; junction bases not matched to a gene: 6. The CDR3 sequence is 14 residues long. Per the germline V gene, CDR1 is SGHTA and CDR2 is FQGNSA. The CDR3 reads CASSIGTGSTEAFF. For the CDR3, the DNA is TGTGCCAGCAGCATTGGGACAGGGAGTACTGAAGCTTTCTTT.

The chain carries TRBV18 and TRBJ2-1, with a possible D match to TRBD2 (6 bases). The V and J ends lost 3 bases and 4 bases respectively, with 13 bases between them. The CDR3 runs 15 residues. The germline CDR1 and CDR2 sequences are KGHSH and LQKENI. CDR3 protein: CASSPGLAQYNEQFF. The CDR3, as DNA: TGTGCCAGCTCACCGGGGCTAGCGCAGTACAATGAGCAGTTCTTC.

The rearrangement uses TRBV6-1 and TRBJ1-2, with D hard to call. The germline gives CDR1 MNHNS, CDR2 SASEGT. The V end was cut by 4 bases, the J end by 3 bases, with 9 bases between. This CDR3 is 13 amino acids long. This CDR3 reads CASSAGGYYGYTF. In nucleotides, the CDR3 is TGTGCCAGCAGTGCTGGAGGTTACTATGGCTACACCTTC.

CDR3 in DNA: TGTGCCAGCAGCTTAGGCAGGGCTGGCAATCAGCCCCAGCATTTT. It yields the protein CASSLGRAGNQPQHF. This sequence joins TRBV7-2 and TRBJ1-5, with D possibly matching TRBD1 (5 bases). The CDR3 contains 15 residues. Trimming stripped 1 base from V and 2 bases from J, with 9 bases between. Germline V gene sequence: CDR1 SGHTA, CDR2 FQGNSA. The full variable domain, its missing parts supplied by reference TRBV7-2 and TRBJ1-5, is GAGVSQSPSNKVTEKGKDVELRCDPISGHTALYWYRQSLGQGLEFLIYFQGNSAPDKSGLPSDRFSAERTGGSVSTLTIQRTQQEDSAVYLCASSLGRAGNQPQHFGDGTRLSIL.

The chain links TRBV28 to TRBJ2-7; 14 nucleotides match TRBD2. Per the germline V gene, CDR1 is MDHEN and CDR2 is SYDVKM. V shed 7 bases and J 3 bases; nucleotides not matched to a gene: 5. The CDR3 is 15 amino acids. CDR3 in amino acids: CASTPGTSGSYEQYF. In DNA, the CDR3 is TGTGCCAGCACCCCAGGGACTAGCGGGAGCTACGAGCAGTACTTC.

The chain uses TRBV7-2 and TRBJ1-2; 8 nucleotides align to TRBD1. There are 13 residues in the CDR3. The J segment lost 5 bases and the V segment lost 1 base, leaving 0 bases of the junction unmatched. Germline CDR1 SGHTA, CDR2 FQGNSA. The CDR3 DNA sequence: TGTGCCAGCAGCTTAGGGACAGGGTATGGCTACACCTTC. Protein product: CASSLGTGYGYTF.

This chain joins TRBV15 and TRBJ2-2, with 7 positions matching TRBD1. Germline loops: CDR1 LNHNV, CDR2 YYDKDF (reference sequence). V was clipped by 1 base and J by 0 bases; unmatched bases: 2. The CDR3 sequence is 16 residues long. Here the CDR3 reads CATSRAGTANTGELFF. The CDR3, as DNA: TGTGCCACCAGCAGAGCGGGGACAGCGAACACCGGGGAGCTGTTTTTT.

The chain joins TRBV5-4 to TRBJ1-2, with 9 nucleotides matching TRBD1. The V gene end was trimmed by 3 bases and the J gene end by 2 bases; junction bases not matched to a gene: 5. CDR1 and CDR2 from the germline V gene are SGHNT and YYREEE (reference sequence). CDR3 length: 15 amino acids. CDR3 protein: CASSYGQGRNYGYTF. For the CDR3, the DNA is TGTGCCAGCAGCTACGGACAGGGGCGGAACTATGGCTACACCTTC.

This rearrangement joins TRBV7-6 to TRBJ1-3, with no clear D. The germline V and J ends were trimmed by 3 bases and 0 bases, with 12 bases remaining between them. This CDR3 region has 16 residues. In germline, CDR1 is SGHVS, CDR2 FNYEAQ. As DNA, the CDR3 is TGTGCCAGCAGCTTCTCGGAGCGCAGCTCTGGAAACACCATATATTTT. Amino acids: CASSFSERSSGNTIYF.

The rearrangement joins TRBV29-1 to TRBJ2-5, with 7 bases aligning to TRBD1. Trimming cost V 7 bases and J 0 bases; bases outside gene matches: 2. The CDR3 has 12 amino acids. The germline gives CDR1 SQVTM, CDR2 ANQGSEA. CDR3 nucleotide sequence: TGCAGCGCCAGGGGGTACCAAGAGACCCAGTACTTC. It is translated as CSARGYQETQYF.

The CDR3 region has the DNA TGTGCCAGCAGTTTTGCACTGGGACAGATGCCCCAGCATTTT. Translation: CASSFALGQMPQHF. The rearrangement links TRBV28 to TRBJ1-5; 7 bases fit TRBD1. The CDR3 length is 14 residues. CDR1 MDHEN and CDR2 SYDVKM come from the germline V gene. J gave up 9 bases and V 3 bases, and 8 bases lay outside the gene matches.

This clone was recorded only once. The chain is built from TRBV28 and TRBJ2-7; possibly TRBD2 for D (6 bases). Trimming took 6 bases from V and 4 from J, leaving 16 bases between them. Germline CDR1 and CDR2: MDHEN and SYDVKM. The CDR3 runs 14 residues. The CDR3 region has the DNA TGTGCCAGCAGGGTGCGCGGGATGAGGTACGAGCAGTACTTC. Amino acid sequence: CASRVRGMRYEQYF.

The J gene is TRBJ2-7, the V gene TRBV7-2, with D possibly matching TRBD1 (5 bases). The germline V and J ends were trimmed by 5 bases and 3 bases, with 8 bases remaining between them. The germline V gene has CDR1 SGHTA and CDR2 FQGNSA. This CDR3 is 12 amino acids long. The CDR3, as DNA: TGTGCCAGCAGCCTCAGGGACTACGAGCAGTACTTC. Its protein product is CASSLRDYEQYF.

The CDR3 DNA is TGTGCCAGCAGCTTAGATCCCGGGCTAGCGACCAATGAGCAGTTCTTC. This translates into CASSLDPGLATNEQFF. The chain is built from TRBV11-2 and TRBJ2-1, with D maybe TRBD2 (6 bases). The V end lost 0 bases, the J end lost 6 bases, and 15 bases lay between the germline ends. Germline CDR1 is SGHAT and CDR2 is FQNNGV. The CDR3 contains 16 residues.